This note documents a single T cell receptor beta chain sequence. The sample holds a few counts of this clone. Its antigen is not yet known. Nothing much larger sits one base from this clone, and base qualities are not available. The record originates from a study of T cells in localized non-small cell lung cancer (dated by TCRdb to 2019 to 2021). Broadly, across the study: The study examined T cell repertoires in approximately 240 patients with early-stage NSCLC and compared tumors with uninvolved tumor-adjacent lungs. All 240 or so NSCLC patients in the cohort were treatment-naive and had localized lung tumors that were resected. Of the NSCLC patients, around 130 were male and around 97 were female, and the mean age was approximately 64 years. Study-wide findings and limitations: Since the design was exploratory, TCR variables were selected using unadjusted p-values with no false-discovery rate correction. Of the top 100 tumor clones, a median of roughly 53 were detected in paired uninvolved adjacent lung; under 35 were also among that lung's top 100. The highest T cell clonality was observed in uninvolved tumor-adjacent lung, where clonality exceeded that of tumor, suggesting that antigenic responses were more focused in uninvolved tumor-adjacent lung. Because multi-region tumor sequencing was not done, intratumor heterogeneity could not be ruled out. Longer overall survival was associated with higher T cell density in blood, whereas shorter survival was associated with higher clonality in adjacent lung.

Looking up the germline V gene (reference sequence) yields CDR1 SGHAT and CDR2 FQDESV. The germline ends are 19 bases apart after V is trimmed by 5 bases and J by 5 bases. The cysteine opens and the phenylalanine closes a CDR3 of 16 amino acids. Only CDR3 DNA remains: 48 bases, in frame from the first base. TCR beta CDR3 regions were sequenced from DNA using the immunoSEQ Assay. The published analysis was carried out like this. T cell density was computed as TCR beta template counts normalized to usable DNA estimated by amplifying housekeeping genes. Using the preseqR package, richness was estimated by extrapolating to 120,000 templates for tissue samples and 400,000 templates for PBMC samples. Clonality was taken to be one minus Pielou's evenness. Differential abundance testing on productive amino-acid clonotypes, with a minimum total count of 5 and an alpha of 0.1, was used to identify tissue-enriched TCRs. The Jaccard Index and the Morisita Overlap Index were used to measure repertoire overlap between compartments. GLIPH grouped TCR beta CDR3s together with public tetramer-defined viral CDR3s, and a viral motif had to include at least three viral sequences and show V-gene enrichment. The table was pulled from immuneACCESS by TCRdb, which kept in-frame rearrangements only. Such tables lose some clones; where checked, under half of the loss comes from unresolved V genes, and the rest has no known cause. V, J and clone size reflect that table, while D and trimming were determined from the DNA. Recorded for this sample are 1,500 to 1,600 clones; less than 30% of them occurred a single time. Around 15% of the sample is in the top ten clones.

At diagnosis, peripheral blood, uninvolved tumor-adjacent lung and tumor were collected and stored as a combination of fresh-frozen and FFPE material. The receptor was isolated from a woman aged 40-69 years with stage I lung adenocarcinoma. The chain is encoded by TRBV11-1 joined to TRBJ2-1; a tentative D call is TRBD2 (7 bases match). The sample was lung tumor tissue, taken before any cancer treatment. The nucleotide sequence is given as TGTGCCAGCAGCCAGAGGTGGGGGGGCCGTAACAATGAGCAGTTCTTC. Its translation reads: CASSQRWGGRNNEQFF.